This T cell receptor (beta chain) comes out of a study of cytomegalovirus exposure and HLA in healthy donors. About the study: In an early release, HLA-typed donors contributed 75 million to 85 million unique TCR sequences. Study-wide results and limits: It was in a later analysis that TCR association rates were seen to vary by HLA locus, highest for DRB1 and lowest for HLA-C. The study dropped some indistinguishable V segments, TRBV6-2 and TRBV6-3 among them.

V dropped 7 bases and J dropped 4; count of bases not matched to a gene: 9. The V gene's germline CDR1 is SGHTA and CDR2 FQGNSA. CDR3 length equals 14 residues. The PCR had 60 Vbeta and 13 Jbeta primers. Sequencing was performed with immunoSEQ multiplex PCR; in TCRdb, only in-frame clones are kept and a portion is missing. The sample lists more than 150,000 clones; roughly 80% were seen once. On this clone: Its antigen is undetermined.

The sequencing sample was made of PBMCs. The origin of this receptor is a man in his fifties in good health and CMV-seronegative. The chain couples TRBV7-2 to TRBJ1-2, with TRBD1 identical over 7 bases. Here the CDR3 DNA reads TGTGCCAGCACCTCGCGGAGGGACAGCTATGGCTACACCTTC. Amino acid sequence: CASTSRRDSYGYTF.